The next 10 T cell receptor beta chains were all read from a single sample in a study of blood T cell repertoires in COVID-19 (dated by TCRdb to the early 2020s). The library was produced with the immunoSEQ multiplex PCR assay. Held by TCRdb, this immuneACCESS table contains in-frame sequences only and omits some clones. Under half of the omission traces to an unresolved V gene where checked; the cause of the rest is unknown. The sample table lists approximately 20,000 clones, more than 75% of them with a count of one. Jointly, the top ten make up roughly 3.8% of the sample. Sequencing was performed on peripheral blood. Source of these receptors: a man in his fifties with active COVID-19.

CDR3 protein: CASSDSGNQPQHF. The CDR3 region has the DNA TGTGCCAGTAGTGACTCGGGCAATCAGCCCCAGCATTTT. The rearrangement links TRBV19 to TRBJ1-5; D is unclear. The CDR3 consists of 13 residues. Trimming took 5 bases from V and 2 from J, leaving 7 bases between them. Germline V gene lookup returns CDR1 LNHDA and CDR2 SQIVND (reference sequence). Supplemented by reference TRBV19 and TRBJ1-5, the full variable domain reads DGGITQSPKYLFRKEGQNVTLSCEQNLNHDAMYWYRQDPGQGLRLIYYSQIVNDFQKGDIAEGYSVSREKKESFPLTVTSAQKNPTAFYLCASSDSGNQPQHFGDGTRLSIL.

The J gene is TRBJ1-4, the V gene TRBV4-1; D is unclear. V dropped 4 bases and J dropped 7 bases, with 13 bases sitting between them. This CDR3 spans 14 amino acids. CDR1 and CDR2 from the germline V gene are MGHRA and YSYEKL. CDR3 nucleotide sequence: TGCGCCAGCAGCCCCCGAGCGGCAGGTGAAAAACTGTTTTTT. Translating it yields CASSPRAAGEKLFF.

This clone was counted only a few times. V is TRBV5-5 and J is TRBJ1-2; D is undetermined. The V end lost 2 bases, the J end lost 4 bases, and 9 bases lay between the germline ends. Per the germline V gene, CDR1 is SGHKS and CDR2 is YYEKEE (reference sequence). This CDR3 contains 13 residues. DNA of the CDR3: TGTGCCAGCAGCTTTGCGACACTCTATGGCTACACCTTC. Residues: CASSFATLYGYTF. Looking up the rest from reference TRBV5-5 and TRBJ1-2 gives the full variable domain: DAGVTQSPTHLIKTRGQQVTLRCSPISGHKSVSWYQQVLGQGPQFIFQYYEKEERGRGNFPDRFSARQFPNYSSELNVNALLLGDSALYLCASSFATLYGYTFGSGTRLTVV.

This chain joins TRBV10-1 and TRBJ2-1; 9 bases are shared with TRBD2. Trimming at V came to 2 bases and at J to 9 bases, leaving 8 bases not matched to a gene. There are 15 residues in the CDR3. Germline CDR1 WNHNN, CDR2 SYGVQD (reference sequence). In DNA form, the CDR3 reads TGCGCCAGCAGTGAGACAGCTAGCGGGAAAGTTGAGCAGTTCTTC. Encoded protein: CASSETASGKVEQFF.

The chain joins TRBV5-4 to TRBJ1-5; perhaps TRBD1 as D (5 bases). The CDR3 covers 18 residues. V lost 4 bases, J lost 6 bases, and 26 bases lay in between. Germline CDR1 reads SGHNT; CDR2 reads YYREEE (reference sequence). CDR3 residues: CASSPTLSGGKWGQPQHF. DNA for the CDR3: TGTGCCAGCAGCCCGACCCTTTCGGGGGGTAAATGGGGTCAGCCCCAGCATTTT.

The rearrangement uses TRBV2 and TRBJ2-3, with TRBD2 identical over 8 bases. The V gene's germline CDR1 is SNHLY and CDR2 FYNNEI. Trimming removed 7 bases from V and 2 bases from J; junction bases left unmatched: 32. There are 23 residues in the CDR3. The CDR3 sequence: CASTGERERRGRVFPPHTDTQYF. Written as DNA, the CDR3 is TGTGCCAGCACGGGAGAGCGGGAGAGACGGGGGCGCGTTTTTCCGCCACACACAGATACGCAGTATTTT.

V and J are TRBV7-3 and TRBJ1-6, with D perhaps matching TRBD1 (6 bases). CDR3 length equals 15 residues. V lost 6 bases and J 0 bases, leaving 9 bases between the germline ends. Germline assignment: CDR1 SGHTA and CDR2 FQGTGA. CDR3 residues: CASSEDSSYNSPLHF. DNA for the CDR3: TGTGCCAGCAGTGAGGACAGCTCCTATAATTCACCCCTCCACTTT.

This clone was observed once. The J gene is TRBJ2-7, the V gene TRBV5-1; 7 bases fit TRBD1. Trimming removed 2 bases from V and 5 bases from J; junction bases left unmatched: 10. The V gene's germline CDR1 is SGHRS and CDR2 YFSETQ. The CDR3 covers 15 residues. CDR3 residues: CASSFATGSMNEQYF. DNA of the CDR3: TGCGCCAGCAGCTTCGCGACAGGGTCGATGAACGAGCAGTACTTC. The full variable domain, with the rest looked up from reference TRBV5-1 and TRBJ2-7, is KAGVTQTPRYLIKTRGQQVTLSCSPISGHRSVSWYQQTPGQGLQFLFEYFSETQRNKGNFPGRFSGRQFSNSRSEMNVSTLELGDSALYLCASSFATGSMNEQYFGPGTRLTVT.

V gene TRBV25-1 combines with J gene TRBJ2-7; D unclear. The CDR3 spans 13 residues. The germline CDR1 and CDR2 sequences are MGHDK and SYGVNS. Deletions cut 7 bases from V and 4 bases from J, with 14 bases between. CDR3 region: CASTRGSPYEQYF. The CDR3 DNA reads as TGTGCCAGCACCCGAGGCTCACCTTACGAGCAGTACTTC.

This chain joins TRBV6-2 or TRBV6-3 and TRBJ2-1, with 8 nucleotides matching TRBD1. The CDR3 has 16 amino acids. The junction had 9 bases not matched to a gene; V was cut back by 6 bases and J by 2 bases. The germline V gene encodes CDR1 MNHEY and CDR2 SVGEGT. CDR3 amino acids: CASRPTGQDAYNEQFF. CDR3 sequence (DNA): TGTGCCAGCAGACCTACGGGACAGGACGCCTACAATGAGCAGTTCTTC.